This T cell receptor beta chain emerged from a study of T cells in Graves' hyperthyroidism and ophthalmopathy. Turning to the study itself: Peripheral blood sampling occurred at initial diagnosis, before any treatment.

Whole-study results and caveats: Ophthalmopathy, which appeared later, was predicted by the model a median around 6.9 months before onset.

The CDR3 runs 18 residues. The V gene lost 0 bases and the J gene lost 2 bases, with 21 bases spanning the gap. Germline-derived CDR1 and CDR2 are SGDLS and YYNGEE. This clonotype was counted ten times or more. As yet, its antigen is unknown. For ophthalmopathy patients, the Clinical Activity Score was at least 3 and the NOSPECS grade at least 4; duration was under 3 months. Amplified TCR beta CDR3 regions derived from RNA transcripts. HTBI primers drove first-round RT-PCR of the TCR CDR3. One entry per CDR3 protein, called by TCRdb with MiXCR from the multiplex PCR reads. The sample lists 550,000 to 600,000 distinct CDR3 sequences, approximately 15% occurring once.

Specimen: blood. V and J are TRBV9 and TRBJ2-7, with D perhaps assigned TRBD1 or TRBD2 (5 bases each). The sequence was collected from a woman aged 18-29 years with Graves' ophthalmopathy. The chain's CDR3 is CASSVAPSQGAATYEQYF. The CDR3 nucleotides are TGTGCCAGCAGCGTAGCCCCCTCCCAGGGAGCGGCCACCTACGAGCAGTACTTC.